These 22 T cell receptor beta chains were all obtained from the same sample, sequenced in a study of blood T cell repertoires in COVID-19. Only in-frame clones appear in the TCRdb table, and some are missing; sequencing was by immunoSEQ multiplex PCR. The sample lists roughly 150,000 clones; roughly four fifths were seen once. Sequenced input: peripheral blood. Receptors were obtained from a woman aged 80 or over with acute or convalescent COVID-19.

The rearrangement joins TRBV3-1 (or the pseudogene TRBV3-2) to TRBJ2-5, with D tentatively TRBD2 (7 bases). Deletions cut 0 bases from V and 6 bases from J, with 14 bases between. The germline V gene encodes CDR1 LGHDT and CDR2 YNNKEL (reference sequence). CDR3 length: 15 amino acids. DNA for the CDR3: TGTGCCAGCAGCCAAGACGGGGGGCCGGGTCAGACCCAGTACTTC. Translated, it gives CASSQDGGPGQTQYF.

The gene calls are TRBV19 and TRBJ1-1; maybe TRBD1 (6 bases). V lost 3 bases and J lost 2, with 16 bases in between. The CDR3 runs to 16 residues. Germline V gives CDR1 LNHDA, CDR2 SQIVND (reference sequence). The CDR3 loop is CASSISRGASNTEAFF. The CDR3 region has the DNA TGTGCCAGTAGTATCTCTCGGGGGGCATCCAACACTGAAGCTTTCTTT.

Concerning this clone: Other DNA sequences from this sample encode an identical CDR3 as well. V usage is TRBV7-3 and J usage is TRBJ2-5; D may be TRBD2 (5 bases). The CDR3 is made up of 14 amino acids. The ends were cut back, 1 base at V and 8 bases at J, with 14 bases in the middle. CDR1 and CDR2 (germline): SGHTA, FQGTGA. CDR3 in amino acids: CASSLNPTRETQYF. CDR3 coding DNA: TGTGCCAGCAGCTTAAACCCCACCCGGGAAACCCAGTACTTC.

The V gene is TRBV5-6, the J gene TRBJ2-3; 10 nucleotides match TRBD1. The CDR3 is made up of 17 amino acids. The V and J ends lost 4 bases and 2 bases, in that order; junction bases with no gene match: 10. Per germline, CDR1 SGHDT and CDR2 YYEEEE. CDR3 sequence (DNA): TGTGCCAGCAGCGGAACTCCGGGACAGGGGAACACAGATACGCAGTATTTT. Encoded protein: CASSGTPGQGNTDTQYF.

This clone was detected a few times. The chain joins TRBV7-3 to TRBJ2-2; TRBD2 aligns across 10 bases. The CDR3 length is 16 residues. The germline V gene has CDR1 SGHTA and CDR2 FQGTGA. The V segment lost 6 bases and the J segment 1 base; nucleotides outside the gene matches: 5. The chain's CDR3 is CASSSRLAGNTGELFF. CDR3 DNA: TGTGCCAGCAGTTCGAGACTAGCGGGGAACACCGGGGAGCTGTTTTTT.

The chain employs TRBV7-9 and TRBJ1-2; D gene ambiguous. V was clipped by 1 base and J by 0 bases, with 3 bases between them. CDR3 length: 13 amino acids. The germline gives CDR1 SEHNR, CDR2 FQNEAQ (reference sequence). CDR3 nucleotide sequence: TGTGCCAGCAGCTTAGTCGCTAACTATGGCTACACCTTC. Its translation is CASSLVANYGYTF.

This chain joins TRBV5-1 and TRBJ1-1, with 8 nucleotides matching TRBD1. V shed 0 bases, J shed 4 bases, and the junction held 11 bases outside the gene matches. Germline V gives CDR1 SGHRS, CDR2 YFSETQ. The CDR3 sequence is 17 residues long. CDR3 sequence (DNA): TGCGCCAGCAGCTTGGTCGCAGGGGGCGTCATGGGCACTGAAGCTTTCTTT. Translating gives CASSLVAGGVMGTEAFF.

CDR3 DNA sequence: TGTGCCAGCAGCGCCTACAGGGAAGCCGGGGAGCTGTTTTTT. This sequence encodes CASSAYREAGELFF. This sequence joins TRBV7-3 and TRBJ2-2, with a possible D match to TRBD1 (6 bases). Per germline, CDR1 SGHTA and CDR2 FQGTGA. This CDR3 region has 14 residues. Trimming removed 5 bases at V and 6 bases at J, with 13 bases between.

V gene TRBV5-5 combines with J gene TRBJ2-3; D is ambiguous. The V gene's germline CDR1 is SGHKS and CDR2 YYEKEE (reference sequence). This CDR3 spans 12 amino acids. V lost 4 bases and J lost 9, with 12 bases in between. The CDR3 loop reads CASSPAFETQYF. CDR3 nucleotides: TGTGCCAGCAGCCCTGCCTTCGAGACGCAGTATTTT.

The CDR3 loop reads CASSLGIGGANTEAFF. The CDR3 DNA is TGCGCCAGCAGCTTGGGGATAGGGGGCGCGAACACTGAAGCTTTCTTT. The chain uses TRBV5-1 and TRBJ1-1; 7 positions match TRBD1. Losses at the gene ends were 0 bases for V and 1 base for J; bases not matched to a gene: 6. This CDR3 comprises 16 residues. Looked up from germline, CDR1 is SGHRS and CDR2 is YFSETQ.

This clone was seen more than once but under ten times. DNA for the CDR3: TGCAGCGTTGAAGTGGGCCCGGGGACTGAAGCTTTCTTT. Translating gives CSVEVGPGTEAFF. The genes are TRBV29-1 and TRBJ1-1; D remains ambiguous. Per germline, CDR1 SQVTM and CDR2 ANQGSEA. The CDR3 length is 13 residues. Trimming stripped 1 base from V and 5 bases from J, with 11 bases between.

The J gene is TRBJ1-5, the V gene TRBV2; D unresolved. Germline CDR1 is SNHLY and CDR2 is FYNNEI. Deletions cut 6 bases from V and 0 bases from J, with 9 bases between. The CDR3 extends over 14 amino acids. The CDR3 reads CASRKTNSNQPQHF. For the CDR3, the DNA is TGTGCCAGCAGGAAAACAAATAGCAATCAGCCCCAGCATTTT.

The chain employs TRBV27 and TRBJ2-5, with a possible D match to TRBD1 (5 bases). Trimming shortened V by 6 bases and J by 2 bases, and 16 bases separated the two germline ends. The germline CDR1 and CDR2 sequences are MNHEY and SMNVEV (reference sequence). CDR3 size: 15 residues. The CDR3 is CASSPNPTAQETQYF. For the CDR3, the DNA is TGTGCCAGCAGCCCCAACCCGACAGCGCAAGAGACCCAGTACTTC.

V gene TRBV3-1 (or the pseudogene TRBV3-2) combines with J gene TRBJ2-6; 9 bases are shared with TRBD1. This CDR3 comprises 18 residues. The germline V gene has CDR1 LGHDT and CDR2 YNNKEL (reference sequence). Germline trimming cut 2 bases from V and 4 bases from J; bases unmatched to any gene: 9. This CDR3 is CASSQSGTGSSGANVLTF. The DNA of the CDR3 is TGTGCCAGCAGCCAAAGTGGGACAGGGTCCTCCGGGGCCAACGTCCTGACTTTC.

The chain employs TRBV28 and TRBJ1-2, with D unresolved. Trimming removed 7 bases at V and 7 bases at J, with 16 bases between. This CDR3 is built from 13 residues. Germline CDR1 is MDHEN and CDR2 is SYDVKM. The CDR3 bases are TGTGCCAGCACCCAGCCCCGGACTTCTGGCTACACCTTC. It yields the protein CASTQPRTSGYTF.

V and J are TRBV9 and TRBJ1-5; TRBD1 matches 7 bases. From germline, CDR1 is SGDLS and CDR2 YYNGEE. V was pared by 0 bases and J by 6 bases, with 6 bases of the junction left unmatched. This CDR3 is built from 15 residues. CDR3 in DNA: TGTGCCAGCAGCGTAGGGGACAGCTTCCGTCAGCCCCAGCATTTT. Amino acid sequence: CASSVGDSFRQPQHF. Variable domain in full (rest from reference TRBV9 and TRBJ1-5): DSGVTQTPKHLITATGQRVTLRCSPRSGDLSVYWYQQSLDQGLQFLIQYYNGEERAKGNILERFSAQQFPDLHSELNLSSLELGDSALYFCASSVGDSFRQPQHFGDGTRLSIL.

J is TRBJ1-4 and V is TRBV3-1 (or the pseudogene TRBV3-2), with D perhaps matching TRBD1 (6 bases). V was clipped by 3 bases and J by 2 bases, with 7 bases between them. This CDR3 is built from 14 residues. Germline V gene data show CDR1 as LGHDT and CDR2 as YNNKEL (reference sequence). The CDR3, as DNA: TGTGCCAGCAGCCAGGGACACACTAATGAAAAACTGTTTTTT. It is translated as CASSQGHTNEKLFF.

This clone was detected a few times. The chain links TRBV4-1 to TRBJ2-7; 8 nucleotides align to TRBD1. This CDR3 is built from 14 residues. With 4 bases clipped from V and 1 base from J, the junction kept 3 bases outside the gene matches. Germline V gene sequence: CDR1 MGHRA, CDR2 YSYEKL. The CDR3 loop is CASSLGQGSYEQYF. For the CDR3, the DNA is TGCGCCAGCAGCCTAGGACAGGGTTCCTACGAGCAGTACTTC.

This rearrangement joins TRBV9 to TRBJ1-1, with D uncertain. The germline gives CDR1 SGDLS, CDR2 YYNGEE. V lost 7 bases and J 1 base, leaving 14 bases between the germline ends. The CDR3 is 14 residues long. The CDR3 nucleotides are TGTGCCAGCTCGGGGAGTAATCCGAACACTGAAGCTTTCTTT. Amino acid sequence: CASSGSNPNTEAFF.

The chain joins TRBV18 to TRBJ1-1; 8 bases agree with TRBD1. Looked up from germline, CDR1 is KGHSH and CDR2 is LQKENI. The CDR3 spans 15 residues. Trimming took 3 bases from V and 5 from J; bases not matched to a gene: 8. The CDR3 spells CASSPLQGDGTEAFF. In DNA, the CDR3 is TGTGCCAGCTCACCCCTACAGGGGGATGGAACTGAAGCTTTCTTT.

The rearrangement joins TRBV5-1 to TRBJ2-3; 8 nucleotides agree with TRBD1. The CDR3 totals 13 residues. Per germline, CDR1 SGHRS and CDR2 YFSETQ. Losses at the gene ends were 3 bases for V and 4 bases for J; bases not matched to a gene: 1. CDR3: CASSWTGPDTQYF. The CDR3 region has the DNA TGCGCCAGCAGCTGGACAGGGCCAGATACGCAGTATTTT.

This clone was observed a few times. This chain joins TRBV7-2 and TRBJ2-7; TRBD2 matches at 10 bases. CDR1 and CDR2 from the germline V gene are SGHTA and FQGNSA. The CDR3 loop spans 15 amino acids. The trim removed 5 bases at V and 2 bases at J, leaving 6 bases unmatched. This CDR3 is CASSLSGRATYEQYF. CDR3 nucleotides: TGTGCCAGCAGCCTAAGCGGGAGGGCCACCTACGAGCAGTACTTC.